The clone carrying this T cell receptor (beta chain) was recorded once. This entry belongs to a study of shared clonotypes between healthy human individuals. A CD45RA-negative memory subset and a CD45RA+ naive subset were separated from the CD4+ cells. Sequencing used immunoSEQ multiplex PCR; TCRdb keeps in-frame clones, though not all of them. The sample records 2 million to 3 million clones, 90% to 95% being singletons. There are 14 residues in the CDR3. Per the germline V gene, CDR1 is SGHAT and CDR2 is FQNNGV. V lost 10 bases to trimming and J lost 12 bases, with 28 bases between them. This chain connects TRBV11-2 to TRBJ2-7; D might be TRBD1 (5 bases). What was sequenced was naive CD4+ T cells from PBMCs. Subset of the sample: CD45RA+ positively selected. This clonotype originated in a man between 18 and 29 years old in good health. Some clones in this sample may be carry-over from other donors' samples. CDR3 residues: CATESWQLGDRPYF. The CDR3 DNA reads as TGTGCCACGGAAAGCTGGCAACTGGGCGACAGACCGTACTTC. The variable domain in full, completed from reference TRBV11-2 and TRBJ2-7, reads EAGVAQSPRYKIIEKRQSVAFWCNPISGHATLYWYQQILGQGPKLLIQFQNNGVVDDSQLPKDRFSAERLKGVDSTLKIQPAKLEDSAVYLCATESWQLGDRPYFGPGTRLTVT.